This T cell receptor beta chain was documented in a study of T cells in women clearing cervical HPV infection. Study-wide background: Controls gave blood once infection was undetectable; cases at lesion identification.

Average input was around 1,100 ng genomic DNA for immunoSEQ TCR beta CDR3 amplification. Some clones are missing from TCRdb's copy, which holds only in-frame ones; the method was immunoSEQ multiplex PCR. This repertoire includes about 37,000 clones. The V gene's germline CDR1 is SGHTA and CDR2 FQGTGA. The CDR3 spans 17 residues. A note on this clone: The CDR3 extends 3 residues past the end of the read, so its final part is completed from the germline J gene.

The gene calls are TRBV7-3 and TRBJ2-5; 8 bases are a match to TRBD2. The clonotype was recovered from a woman aged 18-70 years with a cervical HPV16 infection that either progressed to CIN3+ or cleared (not recorded which). Sequencing was done on a sample of blood buffy coat. CDR3 bases read: TGTGCCAGCAGCCCCTCAGATGGGGGACTAGGCCCAGATACC. Its translation is CASSPSDGGLGPDT. The CDR3 in full is CASSPSDGGLGPDTQYF.